The 22 T cell receptor beta chains below come from one sample, sequenced in a study of blood T cell repertoires in COVID-19. Sequencing was performed with immunoSEQ multiplex PCR; in TCRdb, only in-frame clones are kept and a portion is missing. This repertoire shows fewer than 85,000 clones, about three quarters found once; its top ten account for approximately 27%. The specimen sequenced was peripheral blood. The receptor source for this set is a woman older than 75 with active or convalescent COVID-19.

The table lists this clone with a few counts. V gene TRBV5-4 combines with J gene TRBJ1-2; D is perhaps TRBD1 (6 bases). The CDR3 is 14 amino acids. V was shortened by 3 bases and J by 8 bases, with 17 bases between the two germline ends. Germline V CDR1 and CDR2: SGHNT, YYREEE (reference sequence). CDR3 sequence (DNA): TGTGCCAGCAGCTCGGTGGCAGGGGCTGAGGGCTACACCTTC. This sequence encodes CASSSVAGAEGYTF.

This chain joins TRBV27 and TRBJ2-5, with D possibly being TRBD2 (6 bases). This CDR3 spans 13 amino acids. From germline, CDR1 is MNHEY and CDR2 SMNVEV (reference sequence). V was pared by 0 bases and J by 7 bases, with 9 bases between. The CDR3 DNA reads TGTGCCAGCAGTTTATCGTTGGGGGGGACCCAGTACTTC. Translation gives CASSLSLGGTQYF.

The rearrangement joins TRBV5-1 to TRBJ1-1, with 9 bases lining up with TRBD1. This CDR3 has 15 amino acids. V was pared by 3 bases and J by 7 bases, with 10 bases of the junction left unmatched. Looked up from germline, CDR1 is SGHRS and CDR2 is YFSETQ. CDR3 DNA: TGCGCCAGCAGCTCCGCCGGGACAGGGATTGTTGAAGCTTTCTTT. It yields the protein CASSSAGTGIVEAFF.

The chain couples TRBV28 to TRBJ2-7, with 11 bases matching TRBD1. CDR1 and CDR2 (germline): MDHEN, SYDVKM. V dropped 6 bases and J dropped 9; count of bases not matched to a gene: 10. The CDR3 is 14 residues long. CDR3 nucleotide sequence: TGTGCCAGCAGCGGGACAGGGGGTCAGAGTGGGCAGTACTTC. Protein product: CASSGTGGQSGQYF.

The chain joins TRBV10-3 to TRBJ2-2, with D possibly TRBD1 on 5 matching bases. Germline CDR1 reads ENHRY; CDR2 reads SYGVKD. CDR3 size: 18 residues. Trimming removed 2 bases at V and 1 base at J, with 17 bases between. CDR3 in amino acids: CAISETVVAGMNTGELFF. The CDR3, as DNA: TGTGCCATCAGTGAGACAGTCGTGGCAGGGATGAACACCGGGGAGCTGTTTTTT.

V usage is TRBV7-9 and J usage is TRBJ1-1; no firm D call. CDR1 is SEHNR and CDR2 is FQNEAQ in the germline V gene (reference sequence). The CDR3 totals 12 residues. V shed 1 base and J shed 3 bases, with 3 bases lying between them. The CDR3, as DNA: TGTGCCAGCAGCTTAGTCGACACTGAAGCTTTCTTT. Translating gives CASSLVDTEAFF.

The rearrangement links TRBV6-2 or TRBV6-3 to TRBJ2-7, with 8 bases aligning to TRBD1. Unmatched junction bases numbered 2, after V lost 4 bases and J lost 6 bases. Looked up from germline, CDR1 is MNHEY and CDR2 is SVGEGT. The CDR3 runs to 12 residues. The CDR3 sequence is CASSWTGFEQYF. The DNA for the CDR3 is TGTGCCAGCAGTTGGACAGGGTTCGAGCAGTACTTC.

This chain links TRBV3-1 (or the pseudogene TRBV3-2) with TRBJ2-5; D is possibly TRBD1 (5 bases). The germline CDR1 and CDR2 sequences are LGHDT and YNNKEL (reference sequence). The V end was cut by 1 base, the J end by 7 bases, with 28 bases between. The CDR3 runs 19 residues. In nucleotides, the CDR3 is TGTGCCAGCAGCCAAGTCACTCCTGGGGCCCTTCCAAACCCATGGACCCAGTACTTC. It yields the protein CASSQVTPGALPNPWTQYF.

The CDR3 is CASSPSDQETQYF. CDR3 sequence (DNA): TGTGCCAGCAGTCCCTCGGACCAAGAGACCCAGTACTTC. The V call is TRBV27, the J call TRBJ2-5; D unclear. The germline V and J ends were trimmed by 5 bases and 0 bases, with 7 bases remaining between them. Germline V CDR1 and CDR2: MNHEY, SMNVEV (reference sequence). The CDR3 is made up of 13 amino acids.

The chain is built from TRBV15 and TRBJ1-2; D is perhaps TRBD1 (5 bases). Germline V gives CDR1 LNHNV, CDR2 YYDKDF (reference sequence). This CDR3 contains 13 residues. V lost 6 bases and J lost 5, with 13 bases in between. The CDR3 protein is CATREEGRYGYTF. The CDR3 nucleotides read TGTGCCACCAGAGAGGAGGGACGGTATGGCTACACCTTC.

This CDR3 reads CASSEALRNTEAFF. DNA for the CDR3: TGTGCCAGCAGTGAAGCTTTGAGGAACACTGAAGCTTTCTTT. The chain combines TRBV2 with TRBJ1-1; D gene ambiguous. The V and J ends lost 0 bases and 1 base respectively, with 6 bases between them. The CDR3 contains 14 residues. Germline CDR1 reads SNHLY; CDR2 reads FYNNEI.

In the case of this clone: A junction boundary mismatches the germline segment, possibly from a read error. The chain has TRBV7-9 and TRBJ2-3; 7 nucleotides match TRBD2. Germline values: CDR1 SEHNR, CDR2 FQNEAQ (reference sequence). CDR3 length: 13 amino acids. CDR3: CASSFLLLAASAF. The DNA of the CDR3 is TGTGCCAGCAGCTTCCTTTTGCTAGCGGCCTCCGCTTTT.

CDR3: CASSQEGAKAEKLFF. The CDR3 region has the DNA TGCGCCAGCAGCCAGGAGGGGGCGAAGGCTGAAAAACTGTTTTTT. The rearrangement links TRBV4-3 to TRBJ1-4; TRBD1 matches at 7 bases. The junction had 8 bases not matched to a gene; V was cut back by 3 bases and J by 7 bases. Germline CDR1 is LGHNA and CDR2 is YSLEER. CDR3 length equals 15 residues.

This chain connects TRBV2 to TRBJ1-2; 7 bases align to TRBD1. The junction had 5 bases not matched to a gene; V was cut back by 5 bases and J by 8 bases. The germline V gene has CDR1 SNHLY and CDR2 FYNNEI. CDR3 length equals 12 residues. CDR3 coding DNA: TGTGCCAGCAGTACACAGGGGCGAGGCTACACCTTC. This gives the protein CASSTQGRGYTF.

CDR3 sequence reads: CATSRALGGGTGELFF. The CDR3 DNA follows: TGTGCCACCAGCAGAGCCTTGGGGGGAGGGACCGGGGAGCTGTTTTTT. V gene TRBV15 combines with J gene TRBJ2-2, with 7 nucleotides matching TRBD2. Germline V gene data show CDR1 as LNHNV and CDR2 as YYDKDF (reference sequence). The CDR3 loop spans 16 amino acids. J was trimmed by 5 bases and V by 1 base; bases with no gene match: 7.

Details on this clone: This may be a read error, as it is one base from a much larger clone. The chain combines TRBV30 with TRBJ2-5; D is perhaps TRBD2 (7 bases). The CDR3 contains 14 residues. V was trimmed by 4 bases and J by 5 bases, leaving 17 bases between them. Germline CDR1 is GTSNPN and CDR2 is SVGIG (reference sequence). The CDR3 spells CAWKRAGAGETQYF. DNA of the CDR3: TGTGCCTGGAAAAGGGCGGGGGCGGGGGAGACCCAGTACTTC.

This clone came up once. The chain has TRBV19 and TRBJ1-4; 11 bases map to TRBD1. Germline loops: CDR1 LNHDA, CDR2 SQIVND (reference sequence). This CDR3 is 17 amino acids long. V shed 6 bases and J 6 bases; nucleotides not matched to a gene: 12. The CDR3 region is CASRPGQGAVIYEKLFF. The CDR3 DNA reads TGTGCCAGTAGGCCTGGACAGGGGGCCGTCATATATGAAAAACTGTTTTTT.

The chain is built from TRBV5-1 and TRBJ2-5; the match to TRBD1 covers 7 bases. The germline gives CDR1 SGHRS, CDR2 YFSETQ. J gave up 9 bases and V 0 bases, and 8 bases lay outside the gene matches. The CDR3 has 14 residues. CDR3 amino acids: CASSLETGSPAQYF. The CDR3 DNA sequence: TGCGCCAGCAGCTTGGAGACAGGGAGCCCGGCCCAGTACTTC.

V and J are TRBV6-6 and TRBJ2-7, with D tentatively TRBD1 (5 bases). V lost 5 bases and J 6 bases, leaving 23 bases between the germline ends. This CDR3 is 16 amino acids long. Germline V gene sequence: CDR1 MNHNY, CDR2 SVGAGI (reference sequence). The CDR3 region is CASSRRAGYGPREQYF. CDR3 DNA: TGTGCCAGCAGTCGAAGGGCAGGGTACGGGCCCCGCGAGCAGTACTTC.

The chain has TRBV7-9 and TRBJ1-2; D is uncertain. The CDR3 totals 13 residues. The germline V and J ends were trimmed by 3 bases and 8 bases, with 13 bases remaining between them. Germline lookup yields CDR1 SEHNR and CDR2 FQNEAQ (reference sequence). This CDR3 is CASSFRGGRGYTF. DNA for the CDR3: TGTGCCAGCAGCTTTCGGGGAGGTCGAGGCTACACCTTC.

In this sample, this clone turned up once. This chain uses TRBV20-1 with TRBJ2-7; TRBD1 matches 8 bases. J gave up 3 bases and V 3 bases, and 4 bases lay outside the gene matches. This CDR3 comprises 13 residues. Germline CDR1 is DFQATT and CDR2 is SNEGSKA (reference sequence). CDR3 DNA: TGCAGTGCTAGTCAGGGGGCAGACTACGAGCAGTACTTC. Amino acids: CSASQGADYEQYF.

This clone was found a few times. V usage is TRBV11-3 and J usage is TRBJ2-1, with TRBD1 matching 7 bases. In germline, CDR1 is SGHNT, CDR2 YENEEA. The CDR3 is 14 residues long. V was pared by 2 bases and J by 5 bases, with 3 bases of the junction left unmatched. The DNA for the CDR3 is TGTGCCAGCAGCTTAACAGGGGCTAACAATGAGCAGTTCTTC. This encodes CASSLTGANNEQFF. Full variable domain (missing parts from reference TRBV11-3 and TRBJ2-1): EAGVVQSPRYKIIEKKQPVAFWCNPISGHNTLYWYLQNLGQGPELLIRYENEEAVDDSQLPKDRFSAERLKGVDSTLKIQPAELGDSAVYLCASSLTGANNEQFFGPGTRLTVL.